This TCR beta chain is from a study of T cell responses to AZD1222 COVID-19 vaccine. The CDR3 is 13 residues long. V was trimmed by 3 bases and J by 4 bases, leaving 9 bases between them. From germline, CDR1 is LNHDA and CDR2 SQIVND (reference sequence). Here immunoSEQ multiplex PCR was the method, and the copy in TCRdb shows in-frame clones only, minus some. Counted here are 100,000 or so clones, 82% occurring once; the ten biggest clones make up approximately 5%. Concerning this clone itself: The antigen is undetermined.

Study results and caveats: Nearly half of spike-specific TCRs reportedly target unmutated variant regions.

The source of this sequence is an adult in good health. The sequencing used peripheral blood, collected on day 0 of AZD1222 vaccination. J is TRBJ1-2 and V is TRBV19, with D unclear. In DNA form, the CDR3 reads TGTGCCAGTAGTATGATCGGTGGCTATGGCTACACCTTC. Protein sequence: CASSMIGGYGYTF.